This TCR beta chain was sequenced for a study of blood T cell repertoires in COVID-19. Study-wide background: Samples representing acute and convalescent COVID-19 were sourced from the United States, Italy and Spain.

In the source study's methods: Counts of nucleated cells, estimated from reference gene primer amplification, were obtained. TCRdb keeps only in-frame clones here, not all; method: immunoSEQ multiplex PCR. V and J calls and clone size are as listed in that table; D and trimming were resolved from the DNA. This table has about 260,000 clones, roughly 88% appearing once. CDR1 LGHDT and CDR2 YNNKEL come from the germline V gene (reference sequence). The J segment lost 6 bases and the V segment lost 4 bases, leaving 9 bases of the junction unmatched. This CDR3 is 16 amino acids long. The V gene is TRBV3-1 (or the pseudogene TRBV3-2), the J gene TRBJ2-2; 9 nucleotides match TRBD1. The receptor's source is a woman aged 50 to 60 who had recovered from COVID-19. Material for sequencing was PBMCs or T cells enriched from blood (not recorded which). CDR3 protein: CASSPLFGQGSGELFF. As DNA, the CDR3 is TGTGCCAGCAGCCCGCTATTCGGACAGGGGTCCGGGGAGCTGTTTTTT.